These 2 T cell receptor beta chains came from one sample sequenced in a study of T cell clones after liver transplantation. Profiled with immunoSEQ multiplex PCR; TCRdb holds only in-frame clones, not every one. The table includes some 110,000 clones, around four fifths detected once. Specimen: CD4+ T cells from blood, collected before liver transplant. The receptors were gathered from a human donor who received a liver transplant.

The CDR3 loop reads CASSEGTGDGNTIYF. The CDR3, as DNA: TGTGCCAGCAGCGAGGGGACAGGGGATGGAAACACCATATATTTT. This chain uses TRBV9 with TRBJ1-3, with 10 bases that match TRBD1. This CDR3 comprises 15 residues. V lost 3 bases to trimming and J lost 3 bases; unmatched junction nucleotides: 3. Germline loops: CDR1 SGDLS, CDR2 YYNGEE.

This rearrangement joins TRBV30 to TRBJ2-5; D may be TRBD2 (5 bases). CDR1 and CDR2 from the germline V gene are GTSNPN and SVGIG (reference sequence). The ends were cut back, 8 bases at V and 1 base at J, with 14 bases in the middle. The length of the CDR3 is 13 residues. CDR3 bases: TGTGCCGGTAGGGCGAGGGCCCAAGAGACCCAGTACTTC. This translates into CAGRARAQETQYF.